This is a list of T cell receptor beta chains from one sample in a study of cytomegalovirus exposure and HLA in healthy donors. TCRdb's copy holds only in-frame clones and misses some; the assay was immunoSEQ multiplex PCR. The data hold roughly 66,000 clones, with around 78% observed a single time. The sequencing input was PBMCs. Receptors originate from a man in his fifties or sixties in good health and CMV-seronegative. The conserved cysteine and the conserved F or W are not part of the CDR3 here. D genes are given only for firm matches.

cdr3_aa: ASYREMNTEAF
v_call: TRBV6-1
d_call: NA
j_call: TRBJ1-1

cdr3_aa: ASSPRDFSEQF
v_call: TRBV2
d_call: NA
j_call: TRBJ2-1

cdr3_aa: ASSGQGGMNIQY
v_call: TRBV5-6
d_call: TRBD1
j_call: TRBJ2-4

cdr3_aa: ASSLTGVGQPQH
v_call: TRBV18
d_call: TRBD1
j_call: TRBJ1-5

cdr3_aa: ASSLSGGPYNEQF
v_call: TRBV28
d_call: TRBD2
j_call: TRBJ2-1

cdr3_aa: ATSRDWASGRNEQF
v_call: TRBV15
d_call: TRBD2
j_call: TRBJ2-1

cdr3_aa: ASTKTGGLEAF
v_call: TRBV27
d_call: TRBD1
j_call: TRBJ1-1

cdr3_aa: ASSYPGLHNEQF
v_call: TRBV25-1
d_call: NA
j_call: TRBJ2-1

cdr3_aa: ASGAGTGHSYEQY
v_call: TRBV2
d_call: TRBD1
j_call: TRBJ2-7

cdr3_aa: ASSPTAGGGTGELF
v_call: TRBV18
d_call: TRBD2
j_call: TRBJ2-2

cdr3_aa: ASSFDRGRQETQY
v_call: TRBV5-6
d_call: TRBD1
j_call: TRBJ2-5

cdr3_aa: ASSDQGSPYEQY
v_call: TRBV5-1
d_call: NA
j_call: TRBJ2-7

cdr3_aa: ASRDGIGDTQY
v_call: TRBV10-2
d_call: NA
j_call: TRBJ2-3

cdr3_aa: ASSLGAANSYGYT
v_call: TRBV5-4
d_call: NA
j_call: TRBJ1-2

cdr3_aa: ATSIEVFAEAF
v_call: TRBV15
d_call: NA
j_call: TRBJ1-1

cdr3_aa: ASSFNTGQGY
v_call: TRBV7-9
d_call: NA
j_call: TRBJ2-3

cdr3_aa: SVPTGGYGYT
v_call: TRBV29-1
d_call: NA
j_call: TRBJ1-2

cdr3_aa: AWDGNSGNTIY
v_call: TRBV30
d_call: NA
j_call: TRBJ1-3

cdr3_aa: ASSFATAEQY
v_call: TRBV5-5
d_call: NA
j_call: TRBJ2-7

cdr3_aa: ASRERQSGGYT
v_call: TRBV9
d_call: NA
j_call: TRBJ1-2

cdr3_aa: ASSSRAGPYNEQF
v_call: TRBV6-5
d_call: NA
j_call: TRBJ2-1

cdr3_aa: ASSPRGRANEQY
v_call: TRBV9
d_call: TRBD2
j_call: TRBJ2-7

cdr3_aa: ASSLSSGSRTDTQY
v_call: TRBV7-9
d_call: TRBD2
j_call: TRBJ2-3